This T cell receptor beta chain is from a study of T cell repertoires in ileal Crohn's disease. As for the study in general: At surgery, 30% to 40% of patients smoked, with median disease duration about eight years.

With regard to this clone: What it recognizes is unknown.

CDR1 and CDR2 from the germline V gene are SGDLS and YYNGEE. After removal of 3 bases from V and 2 bases from J, the junction contained 4 bases not matched to a gene. This CDR3 region has 14 residues. The repertoire was sequenced with immunoSEQ multiplex PCR; TCRdb's copy has only in-frame clones and lacks some. This sample has around 15,000 clones, with around four fifths found just once. Study results and limitations: Sorted CD8 T cells held more high-frequency clones than CD4.

This rearrangement joins TRBV9 to TRBJ2-7, with 8 positions matching TRBD1. This TCR was recovered from an adult with Crohn's disease. Sequenced input: ileal tissue. This CDR3 is CASSGGQGPYEQYF. Here the CDR3 DNA reads TGTGCCAGCAGCGGAGGACAGGGACCCTACGAGCAGTACTTC.